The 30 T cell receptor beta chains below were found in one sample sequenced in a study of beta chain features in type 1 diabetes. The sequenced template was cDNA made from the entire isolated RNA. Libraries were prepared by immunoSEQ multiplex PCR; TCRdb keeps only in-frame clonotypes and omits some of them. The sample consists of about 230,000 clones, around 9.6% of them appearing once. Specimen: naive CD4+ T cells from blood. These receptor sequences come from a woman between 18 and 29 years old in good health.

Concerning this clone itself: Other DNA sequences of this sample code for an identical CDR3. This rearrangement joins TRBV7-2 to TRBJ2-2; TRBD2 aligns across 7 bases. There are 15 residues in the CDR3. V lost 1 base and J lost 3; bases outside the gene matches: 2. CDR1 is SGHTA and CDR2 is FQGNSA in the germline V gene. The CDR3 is CASSLGGGDTGELFF. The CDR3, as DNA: TGTGCCAGCAGCTTAGGGGGAGGGGACACCGGGGAGCTGTTTTTT.

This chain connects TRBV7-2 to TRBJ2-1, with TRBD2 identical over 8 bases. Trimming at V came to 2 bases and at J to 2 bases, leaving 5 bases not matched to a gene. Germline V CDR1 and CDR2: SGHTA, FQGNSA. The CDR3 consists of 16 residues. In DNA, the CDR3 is TGTGCCAGCAGCTTAACCGGGACTAGGGCCTACAATGAGCAGTTCTTC. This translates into CASSLTGTRAYNEQFF.

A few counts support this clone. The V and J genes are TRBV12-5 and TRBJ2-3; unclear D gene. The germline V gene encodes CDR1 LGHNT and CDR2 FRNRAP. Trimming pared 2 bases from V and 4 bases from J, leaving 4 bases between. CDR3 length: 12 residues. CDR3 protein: CASGLLPDTQYF. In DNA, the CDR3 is TGTGCTAGTGGTTTGCTCCCAGATACGCAGTATTTT.

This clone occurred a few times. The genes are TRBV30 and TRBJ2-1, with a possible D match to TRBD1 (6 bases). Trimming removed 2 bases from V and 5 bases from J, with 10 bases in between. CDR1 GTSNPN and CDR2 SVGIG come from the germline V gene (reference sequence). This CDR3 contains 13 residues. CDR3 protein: CAWSYHRDNEQFF. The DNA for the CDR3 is TGTGCCTGGAGTTACCACAGGGACAATGAGCAGTTCTTC.

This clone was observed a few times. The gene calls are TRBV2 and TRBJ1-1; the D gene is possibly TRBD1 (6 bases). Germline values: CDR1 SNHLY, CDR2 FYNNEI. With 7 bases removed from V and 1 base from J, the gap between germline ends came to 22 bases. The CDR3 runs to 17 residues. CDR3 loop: CASTLVKGGRKNTEAFF. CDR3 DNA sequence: TGTGCCAGCACGTTGGTCAAAGGGGGTAGGAAGAACACTGAAGCTTTCTTT.

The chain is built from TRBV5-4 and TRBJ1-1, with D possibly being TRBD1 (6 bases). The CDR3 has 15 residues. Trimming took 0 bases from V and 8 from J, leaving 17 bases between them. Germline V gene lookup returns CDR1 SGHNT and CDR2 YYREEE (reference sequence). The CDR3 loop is CASSLGLGRGGEAFF. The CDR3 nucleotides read TGTGCCAGCAGCTTGGGATTAGGGAGGGGGGGGGAAGCTTTCTTT. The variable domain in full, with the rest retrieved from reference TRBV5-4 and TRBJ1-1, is ETGVTQSPTHLIKTRGQQVTLRCSSQSGHNTVSWYQQALGQGPQFIFQYYREEENGRGNFPPRFSGLQFPNYSSELNVNALELDDSALYLCASSLGLGRGGEAFFGQGTRLTVV.

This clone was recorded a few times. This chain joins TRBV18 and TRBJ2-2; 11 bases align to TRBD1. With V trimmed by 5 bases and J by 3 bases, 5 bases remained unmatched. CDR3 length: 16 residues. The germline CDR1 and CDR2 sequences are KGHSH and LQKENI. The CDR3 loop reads CASSARDRGYTGELFF. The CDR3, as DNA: TGTGCCAGCTCAGCCCGGGACAGGGGGTACACCGGGGAGCTGTTTTTT.

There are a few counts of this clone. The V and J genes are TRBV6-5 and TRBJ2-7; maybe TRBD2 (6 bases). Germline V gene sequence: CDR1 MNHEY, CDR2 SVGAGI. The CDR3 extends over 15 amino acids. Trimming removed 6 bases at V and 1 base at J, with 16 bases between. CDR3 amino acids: CASSSAGPLSYEQYF. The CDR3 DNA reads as TGTGCCAGCAGCTCAGCGGGCCCGCTTTCCTACGAGCAGTACTTC.

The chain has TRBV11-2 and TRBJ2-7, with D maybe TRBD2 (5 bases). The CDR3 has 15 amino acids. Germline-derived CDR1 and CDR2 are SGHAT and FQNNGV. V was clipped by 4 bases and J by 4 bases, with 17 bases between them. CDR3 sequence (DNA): TGTGCCAGCAGCTCCCCCGGGAAGGGATCGTACGAGCAGTACTTC. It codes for CASSSPGKGSYEQYF.

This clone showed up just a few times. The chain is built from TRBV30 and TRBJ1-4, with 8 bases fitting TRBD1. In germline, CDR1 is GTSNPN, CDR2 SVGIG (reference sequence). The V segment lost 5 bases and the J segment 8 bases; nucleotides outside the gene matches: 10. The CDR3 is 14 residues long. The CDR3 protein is CAWDLQGAREKLFF. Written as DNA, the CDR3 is TGTGCCTGGGACCTGCAGGGGGCGCGGGAAAAACTGTTTTTT. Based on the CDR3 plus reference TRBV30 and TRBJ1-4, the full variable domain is SQTIHQWPATLVQPVGSPLSLECTVEGTSNPNLYWYRQAAGRGLQLLFYSVGIGQISSEVPQNLSASRPQDRQFILSSKKLLLSDSGFYLCAWDLQGAREKLFFGSGTQLSVL.

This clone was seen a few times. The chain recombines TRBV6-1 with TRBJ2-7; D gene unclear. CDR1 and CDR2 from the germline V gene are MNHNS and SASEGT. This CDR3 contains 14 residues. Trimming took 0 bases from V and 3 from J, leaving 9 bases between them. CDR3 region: CASSEARQYYEQYF. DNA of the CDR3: TGTGCCAGCAGTGAAGCGCGGCAGTACTACGAGCAGTACTTC.

This CDR3 is CSDDRGPNYGYTF. For the CDR3, the DNA is TGCAGCGACGACAGGGGGCCTAACTATGGCTACACCTTC. The V and J genes are TRBV29-1 and TRBJ1-2; 10 nucleotides match TRBD1. The CDR3 length is 13 residues. Losses at the gene ends were 7 bases for V and 0 bases for J; bases not matched to a gene: 2. Germline V gene sequence: CDR1 SQVTM, CDR2 ANQGSEA.

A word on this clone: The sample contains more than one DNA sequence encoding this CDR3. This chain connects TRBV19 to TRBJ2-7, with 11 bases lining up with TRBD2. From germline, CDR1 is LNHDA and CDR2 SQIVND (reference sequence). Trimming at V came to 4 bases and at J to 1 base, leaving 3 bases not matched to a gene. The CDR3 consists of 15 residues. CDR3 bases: TGTGCCAGTAGTACTACTAGCGGGAGATCCTACGAGCAGTACTTC. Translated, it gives CASSTTSGRSYEQYF.

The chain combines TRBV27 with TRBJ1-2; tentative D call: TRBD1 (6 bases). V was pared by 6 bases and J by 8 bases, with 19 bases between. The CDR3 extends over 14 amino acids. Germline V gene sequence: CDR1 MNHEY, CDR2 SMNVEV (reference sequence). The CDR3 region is CASSSTEGGRGYTF. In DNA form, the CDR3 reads TGTGCCAGCAGCTCCACCGAGGGGGGGCGCGGCTACACCTTC.

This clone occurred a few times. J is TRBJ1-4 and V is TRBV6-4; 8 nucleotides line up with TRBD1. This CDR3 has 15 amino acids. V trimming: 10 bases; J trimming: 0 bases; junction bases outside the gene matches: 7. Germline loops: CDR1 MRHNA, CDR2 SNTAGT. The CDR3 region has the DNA TGTGCCACGCGGGACAGGCCTACAACTAATGAAAAACTGTTTTTT. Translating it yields CATRDRPTTNEKLFF.

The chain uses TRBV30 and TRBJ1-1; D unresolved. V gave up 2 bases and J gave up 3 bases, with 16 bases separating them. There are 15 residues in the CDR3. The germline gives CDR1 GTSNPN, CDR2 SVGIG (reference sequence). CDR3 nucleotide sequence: TGTGCCTGGAGTATGAGTTTTGCTAGGTACACTGAAGCTTTCTTT. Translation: CAWSMSFARYTEAFF.

The CDR3 region is CASSVTGNQETQYF. In DNA form, the CDR3 reads TGTGCCAGCAGTGTGACAGGGAACCAAGAGACCCAGTACTTC. The rearrangement joins TRBV6-5 to TRBJ2-5, with TRBD1 matching over 7 bases. The CDR3 totals 14 residues. V shed 5 bases, J shed 0 bases, and the junction held 3 bases outside the gene matches. CDR1 MNHEY and CDR2 SVGAGI come from the germline V gene.

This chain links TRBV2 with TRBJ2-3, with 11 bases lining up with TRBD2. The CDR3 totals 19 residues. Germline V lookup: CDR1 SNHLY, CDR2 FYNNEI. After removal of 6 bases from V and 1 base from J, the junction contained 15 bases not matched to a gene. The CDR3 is CASSPPGLAARVGTDTQYF. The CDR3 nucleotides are TGTGCCAGCAGCCCTCCGGGACTAGCGGCCCGTGTCGGCACAGATACGCAGTATTTT.

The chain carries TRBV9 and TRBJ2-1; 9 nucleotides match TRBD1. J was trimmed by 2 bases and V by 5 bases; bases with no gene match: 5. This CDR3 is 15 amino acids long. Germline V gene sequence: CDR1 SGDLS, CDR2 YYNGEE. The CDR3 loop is CASSGGTGTYNEQFF. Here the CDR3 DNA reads TGTGCCAGCAGTGGAGGGACAGGGACCTACAATGAGCAGTTCTTC.

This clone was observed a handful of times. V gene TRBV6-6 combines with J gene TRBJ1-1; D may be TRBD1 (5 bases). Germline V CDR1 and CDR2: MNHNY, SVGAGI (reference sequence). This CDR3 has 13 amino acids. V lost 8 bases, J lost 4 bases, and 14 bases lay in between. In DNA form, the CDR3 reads TGTGCCAGCCCTGAAGCGCAGGGCACTGAAGCTTTCTTT. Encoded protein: CASPEAQGTEAFF.

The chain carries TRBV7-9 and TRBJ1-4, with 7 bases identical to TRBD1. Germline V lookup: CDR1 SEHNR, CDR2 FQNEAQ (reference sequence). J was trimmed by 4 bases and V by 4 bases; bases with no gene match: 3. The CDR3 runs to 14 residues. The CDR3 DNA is TGTGCCAGCAGCTCGGGACAGTATAATGAAAAACTGTTTTTT. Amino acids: CASSSGQYNEKLFF. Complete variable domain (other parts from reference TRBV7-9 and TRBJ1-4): DTGVSQNPRHKITKRGQNVTFRCDPISEHNRLYWYRQTLGQGPEFLTYFQNEAQLEKSRLLSDRFSAERPKGSFSTLEIQRTEQGDSAMYLCASSSGQYNEKLFFGSGTQLSVL.

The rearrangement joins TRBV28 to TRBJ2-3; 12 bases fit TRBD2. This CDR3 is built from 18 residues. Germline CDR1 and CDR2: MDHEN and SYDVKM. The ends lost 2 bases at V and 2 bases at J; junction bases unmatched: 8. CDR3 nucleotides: TGTGCCAGCAGTTTAATAGTACTAGCGGGAGGCTTCACAGATACGCAGTATTTT. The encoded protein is CASSLIVLAGGFTDTQYF.

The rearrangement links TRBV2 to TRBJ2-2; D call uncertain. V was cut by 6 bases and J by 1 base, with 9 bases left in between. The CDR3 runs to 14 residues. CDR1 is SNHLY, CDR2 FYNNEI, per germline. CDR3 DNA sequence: TGTGCCAGCAGGGCTAGAGAGAACACCGGGGAGCTGTTTTTT. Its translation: CASRARENTGELFF.

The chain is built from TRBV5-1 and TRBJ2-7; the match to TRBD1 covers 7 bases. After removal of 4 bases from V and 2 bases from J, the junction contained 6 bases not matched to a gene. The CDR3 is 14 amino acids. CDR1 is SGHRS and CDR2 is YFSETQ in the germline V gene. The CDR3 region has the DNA TGCGCCAGCAGCATGGCCGGGACAGCCTACGAGCAGTACTTC. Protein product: CASSMAGTAYEQYF.

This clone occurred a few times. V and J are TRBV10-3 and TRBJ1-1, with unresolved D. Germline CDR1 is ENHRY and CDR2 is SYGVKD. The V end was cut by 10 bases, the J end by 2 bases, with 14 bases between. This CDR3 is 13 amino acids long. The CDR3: CANGIKPNTEAFF. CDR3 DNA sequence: TGTGCCAACGGGATTAAGCCTAACACTGAAGCTTTCTTT.

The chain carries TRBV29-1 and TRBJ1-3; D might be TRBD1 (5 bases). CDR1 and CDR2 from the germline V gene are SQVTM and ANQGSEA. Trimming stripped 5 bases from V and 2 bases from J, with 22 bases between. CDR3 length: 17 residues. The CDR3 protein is CSVSPSSQGSAGNTIYF. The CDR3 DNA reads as TGCAGCGTTTCCCCATCGTCGCAGGGAAGCGCTGGAAACACCATATATTTT.

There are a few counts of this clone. The DNA for the CDR3 is TGTGCCAGCAGCCCGGGACTAGCGGGGAGCTCCTACAATGAGCAGTTCTTC. Residues: CASSPGLAGSSYNEQFF. J is TRBJ2-1 and V is TRBV5-6; 13 bases are shared with TRBD2. Germline trimming cut 4 bases from V and 0 bases from J; bases unmatched to any gene: 4. CDR3 length: 17 residues. Looked up from germline, CDR1 is SGHDT and CDR2 is YYEEEE. Drawing the rest from reference TRBV5-6 and TRBJ2-1, the complete variable domain is DAGVTQSPTHLIKTRGQQVTLRCSPKSGHDTVSWYQQALGQGPQFIFQYYEEEERQRGNFPDRFSGHQFPNYSSELNVNALLLGDSALYLCASSPGLAGSSYNEQFFGPGTRLTVL.

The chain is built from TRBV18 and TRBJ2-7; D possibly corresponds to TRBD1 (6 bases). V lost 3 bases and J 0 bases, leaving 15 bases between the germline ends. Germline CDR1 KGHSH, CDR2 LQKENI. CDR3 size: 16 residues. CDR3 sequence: CASSPGRDILSYEQYF. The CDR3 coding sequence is TGTGCCAGCTCACCGGGCAGGGACATACTCTCCTACGAGCAGTACTTC. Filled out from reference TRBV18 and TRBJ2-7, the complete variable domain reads NAGVMQNPRHLVRRRGQEARLRCSPMKGHSHVYWYRQLPEEGLKFMVYLQKENIIDESGMPKERFSAEFPKEGPSILRIQQVVRGDSAAYFCASSPGRDILSYEQYFGPGTRLTVT.

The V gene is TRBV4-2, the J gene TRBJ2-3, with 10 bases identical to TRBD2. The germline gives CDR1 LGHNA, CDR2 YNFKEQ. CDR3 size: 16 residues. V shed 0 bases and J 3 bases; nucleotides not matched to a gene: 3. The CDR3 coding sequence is TGTGCCAGCAGCCAAGAGACTAGCGGGCGGACAGATACGCAGTATTTT. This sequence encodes CASSQETSGRTDTQYF.

The CDR3 spells CASSGLAGVGDTQYF. As DNA, the CDR3 is TGTGCCAGCAGTGGGCTCGCGGGAGTTGGAGATACGCAGTATTTT. The V gene is TRBV7-6, the J gene TRBJ2-3; the match to TRBD2 covers 7 bases. V lost 6 bases and J lost 5; bases outside the gene matches: 11. CDR3 size: 15 residues. Germline loops: CDR1 SGHVS, CDR2 FNYEAQ.